This TCR beta chain was recorded in a study of beta chain features in type 1 diabetes. Sequenced material consisted of expressed TCRB transcripts (all of the isolated RNA was reverse transcribed). The table came from immunoSEQ multiplex PCR; TCRdb's copy has only in-frame clones and leaves some out. In the table there are around 30,000 clones, almost 65% of which are singletons. Findings and caveats of the study: For Type 1 diabetes patients, all four CD4+ subsets carried TCRB CDR3s that were moderately but significantly shorter.

There are a few counts of this clone. Its antigen remains unidentified. Germline assignment: CDR1 DFQATT and CDR2 SNEGSKA (reference sequence). Losses at the gene ends were 3 bases for V and 10 bases for J; bases not matched to a gene: 0. This CDR3 contains 10 residues. This receptor was taken from a woman in her 30s with type 1 diabetes. V is TRBV20-1 and J is TRBJ2-1; TRBD2 aligns across 7 bases. The specimen sequenced was Tregs from blood. The CDR3: CSASGGEQFF. The CDR3 bases are TGCAGTGCTAGCGGGGGGGAGCAGTTCTTC.